Listed below are T cell receptor beta chains from one sample, sequenced in a study of T cell repertoires in cytomegalovirus infection. TCRdb passed the reads through MiXCR, listing each CDR3 protein once. Here the sample spans 44,000 or so distinct CDR3 sequences, 21% being singletons. Their antigens are not known. The material was CD8+ T cells from cultured PBMCs, obtained from culture after CMV antigen stimulation. These receptor sequences come from a human donor in good health (CMV status not recorded). Some clones in this sample may be carry-over from other donors' samples. Each CDR3 is given with its conserved first and last residue. The order of the fields is V gene, J gene, clone size, D gene, CDR3 length, CDR3 protein, CDR3 DNA. D genes are given only for firm matches. Size is stated for part of the rows, as once, few or many counts, or as a class when the clone is expanded.

TRBV6-6	TRBJ1-1	-	-	13	CASRGGVYTEAFF	TGTGCCAGCAGGGGGGGGGTCTACACTGAAGCTTTCTTT
TRBV19	TRBJ2-7	many	-	13	CASSQTGSYEQYF	TGTGCCAGTAGCCAGACAGGCTCCTACGAGCAGTACTTC
TRBV7-3	TRBJ2-1	-	-	13	CASSFGAYNEQFF	TGTGCCAGCAGCTTTGGGGCCTACAATGAGCAGTTCTTC
TRBV7-3	TRBJ2-3	few	TRBD2	17	CASSSVTSGNSTDTQYF	TGTGCCAGCAGCTCCGTGACTAGCGGGAACAGCACAGATACGCAGTATTTT
TRBV7-9	TRBJ2-1	-	TRBD1	19	CASSLLTGGAWFAYNEQFF	TGTGCCAGCAGCTTATTGACAGGGGGCGCGTGGTTTGCCTACAATGAGCAGTTCTTC
TRBV9	TRBJ2-3	-	-	16	CASSVERGDFTDTQYF	TGTGCCAGCAGCGTAGAGAGGGGGGACTTCACAGATACGCAGTATTTT
TRBV28	TRBJ1-1	-	-	13	CASSWGSSTEAFF	TGTGCCAGCAGTTGGGGGTCCTCGACTGAAGCTTTCTTT
TRBV20-1	TRBJ1-5	few	TRBD1	15	CSARDLDRGNQPQHF	TGCAGTGCTAGAGATTTGGACAGGGGGAATCAGCCCCAGCATTTT
TRBV2	TRBJ2-1	-	-	14	CASNGAVSYNEQFF	TGTGCCAGCAACGGCGCGGTCTCCTACAATGAGCAGTTCTTC
TRBV4-2	TRBJ2-7	few	TRBD1	14	CASSQVQGIDEQYF	TGTGCCAGCAGCCAAGTACAGGGGATAGACGAGCAGTACTTC
TRBV7-9	TRBJ1-5	few	-	14	CASSLGGQGQPQHF	TGTGCCAGCAGCTTAGGGGGTCAGGGTCAGCCCCAGCATTTT
TRBV7-2	TRBJ2-1	-	-	12	CASSLDGAEQFF	TGTGCCAGCAGCTTAGATGGGGCTGAGCAGTTCTTC
TRBV27	TRBJ2-7	-	TRBD1	13	CASSSTGGVEQYF	TGTGCCAGCAGTTCAACAGGGGGCGTAGAGCAGTACTTC
TRBV6-1	TRBJ2-4	-	TRBD1	18	CASSELDRASGIRNIQYF	TGTGCCAGCAGTGAACTAGACAGGGCAAGTGGAATTAGGAACATTCAGTACTTC
TRBV4-3	TRBJ2-2	few	TRBD2	15	CASRTSGGNTGELFF	TGCGCCAGTAGGACTAGCGGGGGAAACACCGGGGAGCTGTTTTTT
TRBV7-9	TRBJ1-2	-	-	14	CASSLGEPWYGYTF	TGTGCCAGCAGCTTAGGGGAGCCTTGGTATGGCTACACCTTC
TRBV7-2	TRBJ2-7	-	-	16	CATTYGTGGGTYEQYF	TGTGCCACCACATACGGCACGGGGGGCGGGACCTACGAGCAGTACTTC
TRBV7-2	TRBJ2-2	-	TRBD2	17	CASSPRLAGGNTGELFF	TGTGCCAGCAGCCCGAGACTAGCGGGAGGAAACACCGGGGAGCTGTTTTTT
TRBV29-1	TRBJ2-1	few	-	11	CSVSEYNEQFF	TGCAGCGTCTCCGAGTACAATGAGCAGTTCTTC
TRBV7-2	TRBJ2-7	-	TRBD1	18	CASSLDQTGQVHSYEQYF	TGTGCCAGCAGCTTAGACCAAACCGGACAGGTTCATTCCTACGAGCAGTACTTC
TRBV27	TRBJ2-1	-	-	15	CATRGTPSSYNEQFF	TGTGCCACCCGCGGGACCCCGAGCTCCTACAATGAGCAGTTCTTC
TRBV5-6	TRBJ1-1	few	-	13	CASTPYLGTEAFF	TGTGCCAGCACCCCTTACCTGGGTACTGAAGCTTTCTTT
TRBV5-6	TRBJ2-1	-	-	15	CASSGGDHPYNEQFF	TGTGCCAGCAGTGGCGGGGATCACCCCTACAATGAGCAGTTCTTC
TRBV11-1	TRBJ2-1	-	-	15	CASSFGGLSYNEQFF	TGTGCCAGCAGCTTTGGGGGCCTCTCCTACAATGAGCAGTTCTTC
TRBV10-3	TRBJ1-1	few	TRBD1	18	CAISPRAGRGAMNTEAFF	TGTGCCATCAGTCCGCGTGCGGGCAGGGGGGCTATGAACACTGAAGCTTTCTTT
TRBV12-3/TRBV12-4	TRBJ2-1	-	TRBD1	15	CATTFPGQAYNEQFF	TGTGCCACCACTTTCCCGGGACAGGCCTACAATGAGCAGTTCTTC
TRBV7-2	TRBJ2-1	-	-	13	CASSLNFGNEQFF	TGTGCCAGCAGCTTAAATTTCGGGAATGAGCAGTTCTTC
TRBV7-9	TRBJ2-7	-	TRBD2	13	CASSPSGRNEQYF	TGTGCCAGCAGCCCTAGCGGGAGAAACGAGCAGTACTTC
TRBV4-1	TRBJ1-5	few	-	14	CASSQAGGNQPQHF	TGCGCCAGCAGCCAAGCGGGCGGCAATCAGCCCCAGCATTTT
TRBV7-2	TRBJ1-3	few	-	15	CASSLTPGAGNTIYF	TGTGCCAGCAGCTTAACCCCGGGTGCTGGAAACACCATATATTTT
TRBV19	TRBJ1-1	few	-	14	CASSMRGTGTEAFF	TGTGCCAGTAGTATGAGGGGGACGGGCACTGAAGCTTTCTTT
TRBV7-2	TRBJ2-2	few	TRBD2	15	CASSPSGENTGELFF	TGTGCCAGCAGCCCTAGCGGGGAGAACACCGGGGAGCTGTTTTTT
TRBV27	TRBJ1-1	-	-	13	CASSPRVGTEAFF	TGTGCCAGCAGTCCCAGAGTAGGCACTGAAGCTTTCTTT
TRBV7-2	TRBJ2-1	-	-	13	CASSSFSSNEQFF	TGTGCCAGCAGCTCTTTTAGCTCCAATGAGCAGTTCTTC
TRBV15	TRBJ2-4	few	-	16	CATSGSRGGSKNIQYF	TGTGCCACCAGCGGCTCCAGGGGGGGGTCCAAAAACATTCAGTACTTC
TRBV19	TRBJ2-1	few	-	13	CASSIGPYNEQFF	TGTGCCAGTAGTATTGGGCCCTACAATGAGCAGTTCTTC
TRBV7-2	TRBJ2-2	-	-	11	CASRRTGELFF	TGTGCCAGCAGACGGACCGGGGAGCTGTTTTTT
TRBV12-3/TRBV12-4	TRBJ1-2	-	TRBD1	13	CASTETGVGGYTF	TGTGCCAGCACCGAGACAGGGGTTGGTGGCTACACCTTC
TRBV15	TRBJ2-2	-	-	13	CATWSLNTGELFF	TGTGCCACCTGGTCGCTCAACACCGGGGAGCTGTTTTTT
TRBV15	TRBJ2-7	once	-	15	CATSPTARDPYEQYF	TGTGCCACTTCCCCGACGGCCAGGGACCCCTACGAGCAGTACTTC
TRBV12-3/TRBV12-4	TRBJ2-1	few	-	15	CASSFPTQGINEQFF	TGTGCCAGCAGCTTCCCTACCCAGGGGATTAATGAGCAGTTCTTC
TRBV5-6	TRBJ2-7	few	TRBD1	15	CASSPVDRGPIEQYF	TGTGCCAGCAGCCCGGTGGACAGGGGCCCCATCGAGCAGTACTTC
TRBV7-9	TRBJ2-1	many	-	16	CASSGLERALANEQFF	TGTGCCAGCAGTGGTCTGGAGCGGGCCCTGGCTAATGAGCAGTTCTTC
TRBV2	TRBJ2-1	-	-	13	CAGGAGAYNEQFF	TGTGCCGGCGGGGCAGGAGCCTACAATGAGCAGTTCTTC
TRBV2	TRBJ1-5	few	-	13	CATRGLTSQPQHF	TGTGCCACTCGGGGCCTTACAAGTCAGCCCCAGCATTTT